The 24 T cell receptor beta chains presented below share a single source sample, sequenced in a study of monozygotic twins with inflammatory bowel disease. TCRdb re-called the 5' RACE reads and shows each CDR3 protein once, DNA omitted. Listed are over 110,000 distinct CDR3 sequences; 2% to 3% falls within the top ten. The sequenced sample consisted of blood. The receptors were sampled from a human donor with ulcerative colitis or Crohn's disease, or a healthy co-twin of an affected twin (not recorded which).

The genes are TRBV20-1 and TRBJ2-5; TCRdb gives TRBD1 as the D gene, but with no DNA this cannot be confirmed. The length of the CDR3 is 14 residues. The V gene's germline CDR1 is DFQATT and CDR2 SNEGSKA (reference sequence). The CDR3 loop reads CSARDVRGVETQYF.

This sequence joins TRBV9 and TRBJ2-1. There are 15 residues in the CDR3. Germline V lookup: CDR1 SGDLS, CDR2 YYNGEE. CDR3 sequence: CASSPNSPSYNEQFF. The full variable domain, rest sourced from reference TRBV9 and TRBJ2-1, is DSGVTQTPKHLITATGQRVTLRCSPRSGDLSVYWYQQSLDQGLQFLIQYYNGEERAKGNILERFSAQQFPDLHSELNLSSLELGDSALYFCASSPNSPSYNEQFFGPGTRLTVL.

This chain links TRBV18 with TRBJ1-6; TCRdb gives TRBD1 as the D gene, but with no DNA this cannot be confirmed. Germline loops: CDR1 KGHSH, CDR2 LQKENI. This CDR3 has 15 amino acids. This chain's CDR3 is CASSRLQGSNSPLHF.

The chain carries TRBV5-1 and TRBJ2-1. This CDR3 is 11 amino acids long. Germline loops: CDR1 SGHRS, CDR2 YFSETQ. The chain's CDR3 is CASSFSYEQFF.

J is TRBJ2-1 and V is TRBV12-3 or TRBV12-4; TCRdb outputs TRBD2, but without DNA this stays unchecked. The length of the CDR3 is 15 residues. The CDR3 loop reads CASSLSSLAGDEQFF.

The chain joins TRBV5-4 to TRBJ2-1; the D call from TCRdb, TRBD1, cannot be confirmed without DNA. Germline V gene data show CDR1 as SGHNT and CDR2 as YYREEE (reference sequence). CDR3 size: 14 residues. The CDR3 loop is CASSTSLGASEQFF.

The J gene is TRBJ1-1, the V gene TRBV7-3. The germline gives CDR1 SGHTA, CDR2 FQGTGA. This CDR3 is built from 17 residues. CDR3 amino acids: CASSLSQVASMNTEAFF.

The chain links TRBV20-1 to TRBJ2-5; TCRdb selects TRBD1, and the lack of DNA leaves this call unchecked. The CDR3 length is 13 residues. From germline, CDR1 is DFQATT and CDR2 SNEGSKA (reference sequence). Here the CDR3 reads CSARDRGEETQYF.

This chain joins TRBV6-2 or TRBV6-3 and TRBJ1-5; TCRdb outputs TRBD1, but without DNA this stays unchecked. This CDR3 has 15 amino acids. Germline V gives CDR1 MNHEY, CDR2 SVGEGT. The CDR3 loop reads CASRRQGGSNQPQHF.

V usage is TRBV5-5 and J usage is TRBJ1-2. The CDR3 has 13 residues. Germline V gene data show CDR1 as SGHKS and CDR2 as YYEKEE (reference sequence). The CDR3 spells CASSLLVNYGYTF.

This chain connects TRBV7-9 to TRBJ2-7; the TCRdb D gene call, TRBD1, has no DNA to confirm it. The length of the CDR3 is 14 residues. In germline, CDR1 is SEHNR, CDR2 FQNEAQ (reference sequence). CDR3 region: CASSPGGAQYEQYF.

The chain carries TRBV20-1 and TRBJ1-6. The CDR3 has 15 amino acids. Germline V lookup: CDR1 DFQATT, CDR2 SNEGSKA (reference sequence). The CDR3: CSARDVSHDNSPLHF.

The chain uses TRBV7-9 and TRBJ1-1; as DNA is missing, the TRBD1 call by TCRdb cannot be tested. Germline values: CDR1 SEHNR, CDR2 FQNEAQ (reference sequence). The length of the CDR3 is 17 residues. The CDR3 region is CASSLSPGRRLNTEAFF.

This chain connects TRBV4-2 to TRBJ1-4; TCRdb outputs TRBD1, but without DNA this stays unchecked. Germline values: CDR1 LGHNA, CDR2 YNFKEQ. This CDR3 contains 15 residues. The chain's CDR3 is CASSQGTGGNEKLFF.

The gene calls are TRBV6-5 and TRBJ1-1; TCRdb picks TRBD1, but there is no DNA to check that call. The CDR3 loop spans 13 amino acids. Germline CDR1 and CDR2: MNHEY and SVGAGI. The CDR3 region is CATLTAYRTEAFF.

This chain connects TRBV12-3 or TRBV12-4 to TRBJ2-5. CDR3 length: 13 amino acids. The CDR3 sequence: CASSLQQLETQYF.

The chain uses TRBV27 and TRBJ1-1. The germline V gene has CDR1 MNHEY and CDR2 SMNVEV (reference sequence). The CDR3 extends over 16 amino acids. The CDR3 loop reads CASSLHRRGGDTEAFF.

Here the CDR3 reads CASRYYRAPGELYF. The chain has TRBV5-1 and TRBJ2-7; the D gene TCRdb calls, TRBD1, cannot be checked with no DNA. Per the germline V gene, CDR1 is SGHRS and CDR2 is YFSETQ. The length of the CDR3 is 14 residues.

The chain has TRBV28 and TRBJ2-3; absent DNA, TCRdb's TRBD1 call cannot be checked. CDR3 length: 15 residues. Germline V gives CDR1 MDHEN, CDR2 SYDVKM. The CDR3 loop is CASRPRRERTDTQYF.

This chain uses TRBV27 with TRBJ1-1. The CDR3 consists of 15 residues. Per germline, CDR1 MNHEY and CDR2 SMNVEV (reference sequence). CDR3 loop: CASSPYPAGNTEAFF.

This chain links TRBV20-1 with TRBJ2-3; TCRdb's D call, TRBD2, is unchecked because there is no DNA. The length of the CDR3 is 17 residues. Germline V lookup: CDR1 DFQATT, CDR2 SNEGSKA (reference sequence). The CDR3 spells CSARDRLGTAGTDTQYF.

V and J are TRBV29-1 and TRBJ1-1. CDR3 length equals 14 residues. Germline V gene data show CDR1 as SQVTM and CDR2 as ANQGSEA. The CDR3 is CSAGFRRTNTEAFF.

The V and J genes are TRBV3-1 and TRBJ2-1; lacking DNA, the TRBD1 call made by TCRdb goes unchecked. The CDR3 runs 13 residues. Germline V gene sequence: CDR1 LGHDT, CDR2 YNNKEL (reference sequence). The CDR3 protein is CASSQGDRGHRFF.

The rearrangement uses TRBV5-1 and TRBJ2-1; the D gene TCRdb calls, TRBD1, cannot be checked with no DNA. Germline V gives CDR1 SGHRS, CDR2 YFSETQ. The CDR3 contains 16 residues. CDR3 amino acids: CASSPQGQGVANEQFF.